The clone carrying this TCR beta chain has only a few counts. This sample was included in a study of T cells after yellow fever vaccination. Germline V lookup: CDR1 SEHNR, CDR2 FQNEAQ (reference sequence). The CDR3 is 16 residues long. V lost 3 bases and J lost 2, with 14 bases in between. In TCRdb, the 5' RACE reads were re-called with MiXCR into one record per CDR3 protein. This sample has about 73,000 distinct CDR3 sequences, with just under 8% found just once. The receptor's source is a man aged 25 to 45 who received the YFV17D yellow fever vaccine. This chain joins TRBV7-9 and TRBJ2-1, with D unresolved. The specimen comprised CD8+ T cells sorted from PBMCs, sampled on the day of the yellow fever booster vaccination. CDR3 protein: CASSFMPGFTYNEQFF. CDR3 in DNA: TGTGCCAGCAGCTTTATGCCGGGTTTCACCTACAATGAGCAGTTCTTC.